This T cell receptor beta chain was observed in a study of shared clonotypes between healthy human individuals. This table comes from immunoSEQ multiplex PCR, and its TCRdb copy is limited to in-frame clones, with some not included. The sample gives about 460,000 clones, roughly 80% of which show up once; more than 10% is in the top ten. The J segment lost 2 bases and the V segment lost 1 base, leaving 1 base of the junction unmatched. From germline, CDR1 is LNHNV and CDR2 YYDKDF (reference sequence). The CDR3 sequence is 15 residues long. The sequence was obtained from a woman in her thirties or forties in good health. Some clones in this sample may be carry-over from other donors' samples. The J gene is TRBJ2-2, the V gene TRBV15, with 7 bases lining up with TRBD1. Sequencing was carried out using PBMCs. CDR3 bases: TGTGCCACCAGCAGAGGGGACAGTAACACCGGGGAGCTGTTTTTT. It is translated as CATSRGDSNTGELFF.